In its sample, the clone carrying this T cell receptor (beta chain) was seen once. Antigen specificity is unknown. This sample stems from a study of cytomegalovirus exposure and HLA in healthy donors. Study information: Early released data comprised 80 million to 90 million unique TCRs from HLA-typed donors. Study observations and caveats: V- and J-gene trimming in TCR beta was tied to a missense DCLRE1C variant by an analysis performed later. TRBV6-2, TRBV6-3 and some other V segments were excluded as indistinguishable. Donor immune exposure was known only as CMV serostatus.

PCR amplification relied on 60 Vbeta primers (plus 13 Jbeta primers). Measured with immunoSEQ multiplex PCR; TCRdb has only the in-frame clones, and not every one. The table lists 150,000 to 180,000 clones, roughly 74% of them singletons. V lost 2 bases and J lost 0, with 11 bases in between. This CDR3 is 15 amino acids long. The germline V gene has CDR1 SGHTA and CDR2 FQGTGA. The sequenced sample consisted of PBMCs. The gene calls are TRBV7-3 and TRBJ2-7, with TRBD2 as a possible D gene (7 bases). The sequence derives from a man between 18 and 29 years old in good health and CMV-seronegative. The DNA of the CDR3 is TGTGCCAGCAGCTTATTCGGGGGGCCCTCCTACGAGCAGTACTTC. It translates to CASSLFGGPSYEQYF.